In its sample, the clone carrying this TCR beta chain was seen a few times. V dropped 6 bases and J dropped 4 bases, with 15 bases sitting between them. CDR3 size: 15 residues. Germline V gene lookup returns CDR1 LGHDT and CDR2 YNNKEL (reference sequence). This entry is derived from a study of identical twins. TCRdb independently ran MiXCR on the 5' RACE reads; one entry per CDR3 protein. The sample consists of some 320,000 distinct CDR3 sequences, 9% to 15% of them appearing once. These data were also filed under a second study, of yellow fever vaccine responses in identical twins.

This TCR derives from a woman aged 18 to 35 in good health. The sequenced sample consisted of CD8+ T cells sorted from blood. The chain combines TRBV3-1 with TRBJ2-2; TRBD1 is a possible D gene (6 bases). The CDR3 loop reads CASSEADRSTGELFF. The DNA for the CDR3 is TGTGCCAGCAGTGAGGCGGACAGAAGCACCGGGGAGCTGTTTTTT. The full variable domain, rest sourced from reference TRBV3-1 and TRBJ2-2, is DTAVSQTPKYLVTQMGNDKSIKCEQNLGHDTMYWYKQDSKKFLKIMFSYNNKELIINETVPNRFSPKSPDKAHLNLHINSLELGDSAVYFCASSEADRSTGELFFGEGSRLTVL.